This T cell receptor beta chain was captured in a study of CD8 T cells in Susac syndrome. Whole-study context: Patients with Susac syndrome were therapy-naive, on corticosteroids, or on intravenous immunoglobulin alone at blood draw.

The table lists this clonotype with a count of one. TCR beta from blood CD8+ and CD4+ T cells was sequenced. While CD8+ and CD4+ T cells were isolated negatively, TEMRA cells were enriched by FACS. This CDR3 is 13 amino acids long. CDR1 is LGHDT and CDR2 is YNNKEL in the germline V gene (reference sequence). V lost 0 bases and J lost 6, with 9 bases in between. Reverse transcription of about 0.45 to 1 ug RNA was carried out with random hexamers. It was immunoSEQ multiplex PCR that amplified TCR beta CDR3 across 54 Vbeta and 13 Jbeta. One entry per CDR3 protein, called by TCRdb with MiXCR from the immunoSEQ multiplex PCR reads. The table lists about 100,000 distinct CDR3 sequences, about 95% of them singletons.

The gene calls are TRBV3-1 and TRBJ2-7; D is perhaps TRBD2 (5 bases). The TCR originated in a human donor with Susac syndrome. Sequenced input: CD8+ T cells from PBMCs. DNA for the CDR3: TGTGCCAGCAGCCAAGATCGAGGAGGCGAGCAGTACTTC. Translation gives CASSQDRGGEQYF.